This T cell receptor beta chain was observed in a study of T-cell memory formation after mild COVID-19. Broader study findings: The appearance of some responding clones in pre-infection memory suggested that cross-reactive memory joined. Clones that contracted clustered mainly in CM and EM if CD4+ and in EMRA if CD8+. Clones contracting across day 15 to 85 had a balanced CD4/CD8 profile; later expanding clones leaned CD4+.

TCRdb reanalysed the 5' RACE reads using MiXCR and keeps one entry per CDR3 protein. The table lists hundreds of thousands of distinct CDR3 sequences, around a quarter of them singletons. J gave up 4 bases and V 0 bases, and 6 bases lay outside the gene matches. This CDR3 contains 17 residues. CDR1 is SGHRS, CDR2 YFSETQ, per germline. A note on this clonotype: The antigen remains undetermined.

Sequencing was performed on PBMCs or a T cell subset sorted from them (not recorded which). This clonotype was sampled from an adult woman who had mild COVID-19 (a few samples of this study predate the infection). Cell type and time point are not known. The chain is built from TRBV5-1 and TRBJ2-2; TRBD2 agrees at 10 bases. In DNA form, the CDR3 reads TGCGCCAGCAGCTTGGCGGCTAGCGGGAGTAGCACCGGGGAGCTGTTTTTT. It translates to CASSLAASGSSTGELFF.